This TCR beta chain stems from a study of long-term antiretroviral therapy in people with HIV. As for the study in general: The 2015 immediate-ART recommendation came about a decade after the earliest samples. General observations from the study: Spans of CDR3 length were tighter for HIV repertoires than for controls.

Per germline, CDR1 SEHNR and CDR2 FQNEAQ (reference sequence). The CDR3 sequence is 17 residues long. V was shortened by 0 bases and J by 0 bases, with 12 bases between the two germline ends. Every one of the donors gave at least one pre-ART PBMC sample and at least two post-ART PBMC samples. Sequencing relied on immunoSEQ assay v3.0, run at survey level. Produced via immunoSEQ multiplex PCR; TCRdb's table is partial and in-frame only. Here the sample spans around 15,000 clones, about 80% being singletons. This clone has only a few counts. Antigen specificity is unknown. The V and J genes are TRBV7-9 and TRBJ1-3; no reliable D call. The input for sequencing was unsorted PBMCs, taken 2.1 years after starting antiretroviral therapy. The receptor comes from a man in his forties or fifties with HIV. CDR3 region: CASSLARGMSSGNTIYF. The DNA of the CDR3 is TGTGCCAGCAGCTTAGCACGGGGAATGAGCTCTGGAAACACCATATATTTT.